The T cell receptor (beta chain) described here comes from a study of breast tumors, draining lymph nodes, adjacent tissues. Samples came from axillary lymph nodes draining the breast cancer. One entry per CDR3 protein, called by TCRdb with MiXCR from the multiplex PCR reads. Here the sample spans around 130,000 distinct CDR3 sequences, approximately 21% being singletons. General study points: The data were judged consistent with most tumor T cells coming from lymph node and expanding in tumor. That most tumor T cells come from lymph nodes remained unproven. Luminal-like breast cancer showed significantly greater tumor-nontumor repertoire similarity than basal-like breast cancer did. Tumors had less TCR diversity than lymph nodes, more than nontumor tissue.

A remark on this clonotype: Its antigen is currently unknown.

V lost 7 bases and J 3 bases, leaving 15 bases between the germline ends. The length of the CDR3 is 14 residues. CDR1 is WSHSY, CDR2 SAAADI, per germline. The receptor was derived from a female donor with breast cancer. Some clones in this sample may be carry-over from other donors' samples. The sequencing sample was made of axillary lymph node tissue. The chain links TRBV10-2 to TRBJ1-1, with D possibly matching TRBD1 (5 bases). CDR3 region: CASTSRVGYTEAFF. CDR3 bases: TGCGCCAGCACCTCCAGGGTGGGCTACACTGAAGCTTTCTTT.